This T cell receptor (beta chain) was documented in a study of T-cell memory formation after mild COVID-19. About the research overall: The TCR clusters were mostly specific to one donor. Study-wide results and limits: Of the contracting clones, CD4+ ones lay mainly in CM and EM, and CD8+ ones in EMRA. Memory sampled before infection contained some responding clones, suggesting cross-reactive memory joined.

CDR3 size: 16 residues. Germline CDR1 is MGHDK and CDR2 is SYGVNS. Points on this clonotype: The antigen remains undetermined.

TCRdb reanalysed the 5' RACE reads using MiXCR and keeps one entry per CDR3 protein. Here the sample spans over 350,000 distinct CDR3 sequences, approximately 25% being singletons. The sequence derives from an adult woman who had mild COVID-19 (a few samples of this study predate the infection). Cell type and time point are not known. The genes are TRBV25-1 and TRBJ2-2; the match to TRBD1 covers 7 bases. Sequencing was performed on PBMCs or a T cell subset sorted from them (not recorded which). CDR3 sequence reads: CDAASPDRIGVGELFF. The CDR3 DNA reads TGTGACGCAGCGAGTCCGGACAGGATTGGGGTCGGGGAGCTGTTTTTT.